The 21 T cell receptor beta chains below come from one sample, sequenced in a study of cytomegalovirus exposure and HLA in healthy donors (dated by TCRdb to the late 2010s). The library was built by means of the immunoSEQ multiplex PCR assay. A mixture of 60 forward primers for TCR Vbeta segments and 13 reverse primers for TCR Jbeta segments was used in the multiplex PCR. The table comes from immuneACCESS by way of TCRdb, which keeps in-frame sequences with V and J called. Part of the clones is missing from these tables; in studies checked, under half for an unresolved V gene and the rest for unknown reasons. For this sample there are around 100,000 clones; 82% appear just once. Of the sample, less than 4% falls within the top ten clones. Sequencing used PBMCs. The source is a man aged 25-40 years in good health and CMV-seropositive.

The sample holds one count of this clone. The CDR3 DNA reads as TGTGCCAGCAGCCAAGACGGACAGGGCCATCAGCCCCAGCATTTT. Translated, it gives CASSQDGQGHQPQHF. The chain has TRBV4-2 and TRBJ1-5; 8 positions agree with TRBD1. V trimming: 0 bases; J trimming: 5 bases; junction bases outside the gene matches: 3. CDR1 and CDR2 (germline): LGHNA, YNFKEQ. This CDR3 is built from 15 residues.

The CDR3 DNA reads TGTGCCAGCAGTTCCGGGACTAGCGGTTACAATGAGCAGTTCTTC. It translates to CASSSGTSGYNEQFF. J is TRBJ2-1 and V is TRBV2; 11 bases are a match to TRBD2. This CDR3 has 15 residues. Germline CDR1 and CDR2: SNHLY and FYNNEI. J lost 4 bases, V lost 5 bases, and 4 bases had no gene match.

The V gene is TRBV2, the J gene TRBJ1-3; the D is unclear. Germline CDR1 and CDR2: SNHLY and FYNNEI. The CDR3 is made up of 14 amino acids. Trimming took 3 bases from V and 0 from J, leaving 6 bases between them. The CDR3 DNA sequence: TGTGCCAGCAGTGACCCGAGCTCTGGAAACACCATATATTTT. This gives the protein CASSDPSSGNTIYF.

The J gene is TRBJ2-3, the V gene TRBV2, with TRBD2 matching over 13 bases. Germline CDR1 is SNHLY and CDR2 is FYNNEI. The CDR3 loop spans 19 amino acids. The ends lost 5 bases at V and 1 base at J; junction bases unmatched: 12. The CDR3 region has the DNA TGTGCCAGCAGTCGAGGGATACTAGCGGGAGGGCCGGGCACAGATACGCAGTATTTT. It specifies CASSRGILAGGPGTDTQYF.

DNA for the CDR3: TGTGCCAGCAAAACGAGCTCCTACGAGCAGTACTTC. It encodes CASKTSSYEQYF. V and J are TRBV27 and TRBJ2-7; D not certain. Trimming left V 7 bases short and J 0 bases short, with 7 bases between. This CDR3 has 12 amino acids. The V gene's germline CDR1 is MNHEY and CDR2 SMNVEV (reference sequence).

About this clone: This sample also contains other DNA sequences that code for the same CDR3. The chain uses TRBV6-5 and TRBJ2-3; 8 bases are a match to TRBD2. The CDR3 consists of 12 residues. Germline CDR1 and CDR2: MNHEY and SVGAGI. The V segment lost 6 bases and the J segment 6 bases; nucleotides outside the gene matches: 2. The CDR3 DNA follows: TGTGCCAGCAGCCCGGGGGGGGATACGCAGTATTTT. It is translated as CASSPGGDTQYF.

The chain couples TRBV9 to TRBJ2-3, with TRBD2 matching 13 bases. V lost 3 bases, J lost 4 bases, and 11 bases stayed unmatched. CDR1 and CDR2 from the germline V gene are SGDLS and YYNGEE. CDR3 length: 18 amino acids. CDR3 in DNA: TGTGCCAGCAGCGCCACCTCCGGGACTAGCGGGATTCCAGATACGCAGTATTTT. Protein: CASSATSGTSGIPDTQYF.

This clone is a singleton in its sample. The chain carries TRBV28 and TRBJ2-5; no reliable D call. The V and J ends lost 3 bases and 1 base respectively, with 6 bases between them. The CDR3 loop spans 13 amino acids. Germline CDR1 reads MDHEN; CDR2 reads SYDVKM. The CDR3 loop is CASSFYSQETQYF. In nucleotides, the CDR3 is TGTGCCAGCAGTTTTTACTCCCAAGAGACCCAGTACTTC.

The V call is TRBV6-6, the J call TRBJ2-1; D possibly corresponds to TRBD2 (6 bases). Trimming pared 7 bases from V and 10 bases from J, leaving 17 bases between. From germline, CDR1 is MNHNY and CDR2 SVGAGI (reference sequence). There are 13 residues in the CDR3. The CDR3 DNA sequence: TGTGCCAGCATCCAGGGTTGGGCGGGAGAGCAGTTCTTC. Amino acid sequence: CASIQGWAGEQFF.

The rearrangement links TRBV5-5 to TRBJ1-2, with D possibly matching TRBD1 (6 bases). Germline-derived CDR1 and CDR2 are SGHKS and YYEKEE (reference sequence). V lost 0 bases and J 2 bases, leaving 8 bases between the germline ends. This CDR3 comprises 14 residues. The CDR3, as DNA: TGTGCCAGCAGCTTGGGACAGGACAACTATGGCTACACCTTC. Amino acid sequence: CASSLGQDNYGYTF.

The chain uses TRBV23-1 and TRBJ1-6; weak D call: TRBD1 (6 bases). TRBV23-1 is flagged as an ORF with uncertain function. The CDR3 extends over 16 amino acids. Trimming took 4 bases from V and 4 from J, leaving 14 bases between them. The CDR3 sequence: CASSLPLQGYNSPLHF. As DNA, the CDR3 is TGCGCCAGCAGTCTCCCCCTACAGGGTTATAATTCACCCCTCCACTTT.

V is TRBV28 and J is TRBJ2-1; 12 bases fit TRBD2. The CDR3 contains 17 residues. Germline V CDR1 and CDR2: MDHEN, SYDVKM. J lost 0 bases, V lost 2 bases, and 2 bases had no gene match. CDR3 protein: CASSLPTSGSSYNEQFF. The CDR3 DNA sequence: TGTGCCAGCAGTTTACCGACTAGCGGGAGCTCCTACAATGAGCAGTTCTTC.

This clone was found once. The chain employs TRBV7-2 and TRBJ2-7; 8 bases line up with TRBD2. The V gene's germline CDR1 is SGHTA and CDR2 FQGNSA. V trimming: 5 bases; J trimming: 4 bases; junction bases outside the gene matches: 4. CDR3 length: 13 amino acids. The CDR3, as DNA: TGTGCCAGCAGCCCGGGGACTAGGTACGAGCAGTACTTC. It is translated as CASSPGTRYEQYF.

The chain couples TRBV9 to TRBJ2-3, with 8 bases identical to TRBD1. The V segment lost 3 bases and the J segment 2 bases; nucleotides outside the gene matches: 5. Per the germline V gene, CDR1 is SGDLS and CDR2 is YYNGEE. The CDR3 is 15 residues long. The CDR3 reads CASSAQGAYTDTQYF. The DNA of the CDR3 is TGTGCCAGCAGCGCGCAGGGGGCTTACACAGATACGCAGTATTTT.

V and J are TRBV27 and TRBJ2-5, with D tentatively TRBD2 (5 bases). With the DNA end fitting TRBJ2-7 better, the J assignment may be wrong. This CDR3 region has 14 residues. Germline-derived CDR1 and CDR2 are MNHEY and SMNVEV (reference sequence). The CDR3 loop reads CASSLSGEIYEQYF. The CDR3 DNA follows: TGTGCCAGCAGTTTGTCCGGGGAAATCTACGAGCAGTACTTC.

J is TRBJ1-2 and V is TRBV5-4; possibly TRBD1 for D (6 bases). Trimming removed 0 bases from V and 2 bases from J, with 11 bases in between. Germline V gene sequence: CDR1 SGHNT, CDR2 YYREEE (reference sequence). This CDR3 is 15 amino acids long. CDR3 sequence reads: CASSLAGGANYGYTF. CDR3 bases: TGTGCCAGCAGCTTGGCCGGGGGGGCGAACTATGGCTACACCTTC.

The V call is TRBV7-2, the J call TRBJ2-7; TRBD2 aligns across 14 bases. With V trimmed by 6 bases and J by 5 bases, 9 bases remained unmatched. This CDR3 is built from 16 residues. Per germline, CDR1 SGHTA and CDR2 FQGNSA. CDR3: CASRPPGLAGVDEQYF. CDR3 bases: TGTGCCAGCAGACCCCCGGGACTAGCGGGAGTCGACGAGCAGTACTTC.

The chain is built from TRBV9 and TRBJ1-5, with D unresolved. Between the trimmed V and J ends, which lost 3 bases and 4 bases, there was a span of 11 bases. This CDR3 is built from 14 residues. Germline CDR1 reads SGDLS; CDR2 reads YYNGEE. The CDR3 coding sequence is TGTGCCAGCAGCGCCCACCGGAGTAATCAGCCCCAGCATTTT. Amino acids: CASSAHRSNQPQHF.

This CDR3 reads CASTAGQGYTEAFF. The CDR3 DNA follows: TGTGCCAGCACCGCGGGACAGGGGTATACTGAAGCTTTCTTT. The chain links TRBV27 to TRBJ1-1, with TRBD1 identical over 10 bases. This CDR3 spans 14 amino acids. The J segment lost 5 bases and the V segment lost 7 bases, leaving 7 bases of the junction unmatched. Germline CDR1 MNHEY, CDR2 SMNVEV (reference sequence).

The sample holds one count of this clone. V and J are TRBV30 and TRBJ2-1, with 10 nucleotides matching TRBD1. Germline loops: CDR1 GTSNPN, CDR2 SVGIG (reference sequence). Trimming removed 3 bases from V and 6 bases from J; junction bases left unmatched: 11. The CDR3 loop spans 16 amino acids. The CDR3 DNA reads as TGTGCCTGGAGATTACCCGACAGGGGGCTCCTCAATGAGCAGTTCTTC. This codes for CAWRLPDRGLLNEQFF.

The gene calls are TRBV10-3 and TRBJ1-2; 7 bases are a match to TRBD1. CDR1 and CDR2 from the germline V gene are ENHRY and SYGVKD. The CDR3 is 15 residues long. V shed 11 bases, J shed 5 bases, and the junction held 17 bases outside the gene matches. The CDR3, as DNA: TGTGCCTGCTCGGACAGGACCTCGACGAATTATGGCTACACCTTC. This sequence encodes CACSDRTSTNYGYTF.